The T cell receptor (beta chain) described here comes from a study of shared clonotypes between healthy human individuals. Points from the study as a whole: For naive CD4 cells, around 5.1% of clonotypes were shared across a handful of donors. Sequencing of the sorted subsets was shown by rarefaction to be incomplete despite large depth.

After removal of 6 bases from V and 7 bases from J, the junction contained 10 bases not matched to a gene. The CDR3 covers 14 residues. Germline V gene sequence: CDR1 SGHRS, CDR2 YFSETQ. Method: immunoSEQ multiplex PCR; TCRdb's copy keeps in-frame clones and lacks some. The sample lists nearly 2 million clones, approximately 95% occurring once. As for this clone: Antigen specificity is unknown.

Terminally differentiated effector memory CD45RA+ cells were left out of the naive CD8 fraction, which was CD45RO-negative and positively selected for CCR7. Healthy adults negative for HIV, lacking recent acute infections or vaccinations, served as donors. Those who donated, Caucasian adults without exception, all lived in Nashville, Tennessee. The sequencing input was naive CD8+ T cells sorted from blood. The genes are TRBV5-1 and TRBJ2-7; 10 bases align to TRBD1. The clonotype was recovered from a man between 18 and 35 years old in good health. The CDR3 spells CASTPGTGVGEQYF. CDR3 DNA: TGCGCCAGCACGCCGGGGACAGGGGTGGGAGAGCAGTACTTC.